This note documents a single T cell receptor (beta chain) sequence. The sample is drawn from a study of shared clonotypes between healthy human individuals. Here immunoSEQ multiplex PCR was the method, and the copy in TCRdb shows in-frame clones only, minus some. The top ten clones hold roughly 12% of a sample with about 490,000 clones, around 80% of them seen once. The CDR3 consists of 16 residues. Germline V gene data show CDR1 as MNHEY and CDR2 as SMNVEV (reference sequence). The V segment lost 5 bases and the J segment 7 bases; nucleotides outside the gene matches: 14. The V and J genes are TRBV27 and TRBJ2-1, with 7 bases that match TRBD2. This clonotype was obtained from a middle-aged woman in good health. Some clones in this sample may be carry-over from other donors' samples. Sequenced material: PBMCs. The CDR3 region has the DNA TGTGCCAGCAGTCCGCTGCGGGGAGGGCTGAGAAATGAGCAGTTCTTC. It translates to CASSPLRGGLRNEQFF.